The clone carrying this T cell receptor beta chain came up many times. This entry belongs to a study of T-cell reconstitution after alpha-beta-depleted transplantation in children. During its preparation, the TCRbeta library received unique molecular identifiers. TCRdb re-called the PCR reads through MiXCR, storing one row per CDR3 protein. The data show over 150,000 distinct CDR3 sequences, with about 14% seen just once and under 15% held by the top ten. CDR1 is SGHRS, CDR2 YFSETQ, per germline. The CDR3 contains 16 residues. V lost 5 bases to trimming and J lost 6 bases; unmatched junction nucleotides: 8.

This chain connects TRBV5-1 to TRBJ2-4, with 13 bases aligning to TRBD2. This TCR was sampled from a human donor who donated a stem cell graft to a child with acute lymphoblastic leukemia. This specimen consisted of PBMCs from the stem cell graft donor, obtained from the stem cell graft. CDR3 amino acids: CASRLGLAGLGNIQYF. The DNA of the CDR3 is TGCGCCAGCAGACTGGGACTAGCGGGATTAGGAAACATTCAGTACTTC.